This note documents a single T cell receptor beta chain sequence. This entry belongs to a study of blood T cell repertoires in COVID-19. At the level of the study: COVID-19 samples, acute and convalescent, were from the United States, Italy and Spain. In each case, the material was cDNA or gDNA derived from T cells, B-cell-depleted T cells, or PBMCs.

Trimming took 3 bases from V and 16 from J, leaving 13 bases between them. This CDR3 region has 12 residues. Germline V gene sequence: CDR1 MDHEN, CDR2 SYDVKM. In the authors' methods: Reference gene primer amplification in the assay estimated nucleated cell counts. Using immunoSEQ multiplex PCR, the repertoire was profiled, and TCRdb retains in-frame clones only, with some absent. V, J and clone size are those of that table, while D and trimming were read from the DNA. The table has approximately 150,000 clones, about 82% seen once. The chain is built from TRBV28 and TRBJ1-6, with TRBD1 as a possible D gene (5 bases). The clonotype comes from a woman aged 55-69 years with acute or convalescent COVID-19. Sequences were obtained from peripheral blood. In DNA form, the CDR3 reads TGTGCCAGCAGTTTCCTAGGACAAAGGCTCCACTTT. Translating it yields CASSFLGQRLHF.